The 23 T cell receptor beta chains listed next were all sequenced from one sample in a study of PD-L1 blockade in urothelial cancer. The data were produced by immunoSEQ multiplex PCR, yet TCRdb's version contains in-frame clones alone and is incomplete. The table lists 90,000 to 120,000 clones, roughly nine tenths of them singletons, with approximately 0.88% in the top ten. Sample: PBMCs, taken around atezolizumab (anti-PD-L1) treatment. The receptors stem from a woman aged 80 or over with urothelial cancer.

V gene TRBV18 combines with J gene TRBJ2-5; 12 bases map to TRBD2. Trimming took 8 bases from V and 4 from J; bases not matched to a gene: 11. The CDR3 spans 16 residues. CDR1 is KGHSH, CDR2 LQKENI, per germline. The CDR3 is CASRTTSGSGGETQYF. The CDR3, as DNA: TGTGCCAGCCGGACGACTAGCGGGAGTGGGGGAGAGACCCAGTACTTC.

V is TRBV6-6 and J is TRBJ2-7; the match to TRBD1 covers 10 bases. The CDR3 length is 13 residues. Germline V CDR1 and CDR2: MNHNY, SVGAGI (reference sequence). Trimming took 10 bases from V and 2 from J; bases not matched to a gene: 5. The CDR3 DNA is TGTGCCATAGGGACAGGGGAGACCTACGAGCAGTACTTC. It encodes CAIGTGETYEQYF.

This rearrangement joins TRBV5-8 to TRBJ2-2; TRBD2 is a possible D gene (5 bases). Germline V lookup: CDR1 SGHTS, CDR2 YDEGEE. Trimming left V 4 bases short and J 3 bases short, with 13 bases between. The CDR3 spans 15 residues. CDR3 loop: CASSPWRLYTGELFF. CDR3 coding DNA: TGTGCCAGCAGCCCCTGGAGGCTCTACACCGGGGAGCTGTTTTTT.

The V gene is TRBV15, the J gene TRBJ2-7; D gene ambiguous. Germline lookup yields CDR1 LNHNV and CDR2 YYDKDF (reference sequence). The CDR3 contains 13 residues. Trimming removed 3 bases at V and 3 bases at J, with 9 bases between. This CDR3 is CATSSNRDYEQYF. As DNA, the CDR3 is TGTGCCACCAGCAGTAATAGAGACTACGAGCAGTACTTC.

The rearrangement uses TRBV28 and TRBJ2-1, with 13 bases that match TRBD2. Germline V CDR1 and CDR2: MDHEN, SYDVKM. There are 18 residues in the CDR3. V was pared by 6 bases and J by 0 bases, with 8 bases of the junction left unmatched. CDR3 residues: CASSAPGLAGLSYNEQFF. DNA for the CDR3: TGTGCCAGCAGCGCCCCGGGACTAGCGGGACTCTCCTACAATGAGCAGTTCTTC. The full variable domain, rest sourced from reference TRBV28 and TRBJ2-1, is DVKVTQSSRYLVKRTGEKVFLECVQDMDHENMFWYRQDPGLGLRLIYFSYDVKMKEKGDIPEGYSVSREKKERFSLILESASTNQTSMYLCASSAPGLAGLSYNEQFFGPGTRLTVL.

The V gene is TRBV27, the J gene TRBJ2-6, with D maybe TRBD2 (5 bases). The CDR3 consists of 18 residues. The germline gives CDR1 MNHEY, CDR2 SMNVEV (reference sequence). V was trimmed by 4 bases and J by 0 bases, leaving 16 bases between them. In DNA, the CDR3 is TGTGCCAGCAGTTCCTTCCTGTCGGGGTCCTCTGGGGCCAACGTCCTGACTTTC. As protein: CASSSFLSGSSGANVLTF.

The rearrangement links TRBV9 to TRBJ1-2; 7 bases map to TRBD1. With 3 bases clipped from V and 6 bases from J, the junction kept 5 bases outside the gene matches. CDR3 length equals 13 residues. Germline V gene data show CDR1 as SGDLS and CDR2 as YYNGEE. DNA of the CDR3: TGTGCCAGCAGCGCGGGACAGCCACATGGCTACACCTTC. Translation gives CASSAGQPHGYTF. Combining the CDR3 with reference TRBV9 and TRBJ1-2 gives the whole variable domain DSGVTQTPKHLITATGQRVTLRCSPRSGDLSVYWYQQSLDQGLQFLIQYYNGEERAKGNILERFSAQQFPDLHSELNLSSLELGDSALYFCASSAGQPHGYTFGSGTRLTVV.

The CDR3 DNA reads as TGTGCCAGCAGGGGTACTAGCGGGGTTTCCTACGAGCAGTACTTC. Its translation: CASRGTSGVSYEQYF. The chain uses TRBV6-6 and TRBJ2-7; TRBD2 matches at 10 bases. J was trimmed by 1 base and V by 6 bases; bases with no gene match: 6. The germline V gene has CDR1 MNHNY and CDR2 SVGAGI (reference sequence). The CDR3 is 15 residues long.

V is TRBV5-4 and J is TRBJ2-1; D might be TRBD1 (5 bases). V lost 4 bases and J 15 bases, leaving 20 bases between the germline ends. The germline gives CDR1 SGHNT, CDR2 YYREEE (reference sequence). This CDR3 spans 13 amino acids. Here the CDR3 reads CASSLEQGSHRFF. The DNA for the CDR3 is TGTGCCAGCAGCCTGGAGCAGGGAAGTCATCGGTTCTTC.

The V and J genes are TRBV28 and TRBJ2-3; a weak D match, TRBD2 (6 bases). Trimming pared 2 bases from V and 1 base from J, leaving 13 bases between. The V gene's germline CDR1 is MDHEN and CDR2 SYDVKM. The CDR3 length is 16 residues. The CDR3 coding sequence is TGTGCCAGCAGTTTAGGTCGGGGGAGTCGCACAGATACGCAGTATTTT. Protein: CASSLGRGSRTDTQYF.

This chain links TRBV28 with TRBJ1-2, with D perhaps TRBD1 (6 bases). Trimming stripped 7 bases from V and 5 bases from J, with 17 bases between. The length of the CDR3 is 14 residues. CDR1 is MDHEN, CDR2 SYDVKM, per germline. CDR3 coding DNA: TGTGCCAGCATTAGGGACACCACCCAATATGGCTACACCTTC. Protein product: CASIRDTTQYGYTF.

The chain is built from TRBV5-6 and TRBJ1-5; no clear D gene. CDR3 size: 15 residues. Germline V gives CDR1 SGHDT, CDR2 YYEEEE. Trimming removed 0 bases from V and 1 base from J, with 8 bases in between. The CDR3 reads CASSLGSVSNQPQHF. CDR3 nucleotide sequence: TGTGCCAGCAGCTTGGGCAGCGTGAGCAATCAGCCCCAGCATTTT.

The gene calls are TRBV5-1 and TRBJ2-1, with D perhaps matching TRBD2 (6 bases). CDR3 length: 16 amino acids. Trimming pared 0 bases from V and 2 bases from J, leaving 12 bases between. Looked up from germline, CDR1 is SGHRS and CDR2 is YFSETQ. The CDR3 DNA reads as TGCGCCAGCAGCTTGGTTTCTAGCGAAACCTACAATGAGCAGTTCTTC. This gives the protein CASSLVSSETYNEQFF.

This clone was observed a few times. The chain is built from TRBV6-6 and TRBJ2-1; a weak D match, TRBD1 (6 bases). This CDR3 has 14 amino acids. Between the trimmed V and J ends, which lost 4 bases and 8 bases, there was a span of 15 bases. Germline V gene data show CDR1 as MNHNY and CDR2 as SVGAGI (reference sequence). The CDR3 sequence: CASSFLQGNDEQFF. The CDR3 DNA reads TGTGCCAGCAGTTTCTTACAGGGTAACGATGAGCAGTTCTTC.

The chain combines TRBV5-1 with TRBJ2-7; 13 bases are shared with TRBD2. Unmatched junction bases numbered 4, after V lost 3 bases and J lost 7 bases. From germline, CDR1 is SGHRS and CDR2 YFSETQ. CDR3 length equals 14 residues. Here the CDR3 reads CASSWGTSGKEQYF. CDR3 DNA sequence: TGCGCCAGCAGCTGGGGGACTAGCGGGAAAGAGCAGTACTTC.

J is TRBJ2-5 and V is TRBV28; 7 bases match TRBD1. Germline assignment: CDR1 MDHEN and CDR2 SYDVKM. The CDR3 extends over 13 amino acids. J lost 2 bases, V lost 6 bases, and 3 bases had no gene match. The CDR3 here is CASSGTAQETQYF. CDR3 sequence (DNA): TGTGCCAGCAGCGGGACAGCACAAGAGACCCAGTACTTC.

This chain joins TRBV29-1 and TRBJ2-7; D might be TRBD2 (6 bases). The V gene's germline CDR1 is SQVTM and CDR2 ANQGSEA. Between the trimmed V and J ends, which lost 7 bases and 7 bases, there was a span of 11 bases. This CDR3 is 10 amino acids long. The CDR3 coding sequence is TGCAGCGCTGGGGCGGGAGAGCAGTACTTC. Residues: CSAGAGEQYF.

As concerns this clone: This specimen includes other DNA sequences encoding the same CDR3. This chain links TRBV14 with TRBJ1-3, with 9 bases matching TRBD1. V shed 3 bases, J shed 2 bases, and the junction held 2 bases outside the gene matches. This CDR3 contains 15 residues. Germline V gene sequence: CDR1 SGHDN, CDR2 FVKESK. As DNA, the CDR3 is TGTGCCAGCAGCCATAGGACAGGGGCTGGAAACACCATATATTTT. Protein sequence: CASSHRTGAGNTIYF.

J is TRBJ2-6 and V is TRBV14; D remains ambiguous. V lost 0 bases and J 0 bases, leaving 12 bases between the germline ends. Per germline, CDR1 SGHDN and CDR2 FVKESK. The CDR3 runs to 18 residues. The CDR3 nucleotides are TGTGCCAGCAGCCAAGATCTTAACAGCTTCTCTGGGGCCAACGTCCTGACTTTC. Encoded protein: CASSQDLNSFSGANVLTF. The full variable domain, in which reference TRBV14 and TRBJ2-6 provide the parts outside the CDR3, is EAGVTQFPSHSVIEKGQTVTLRCDPISGHDNLYWYRRVMGKEIKFLLHFVKESKQDESGMPNNRFLAERTGGTYSTLKVQPAELEDSGVYFCASSQDLNSFSGANVLTFGAGSRLTVL.

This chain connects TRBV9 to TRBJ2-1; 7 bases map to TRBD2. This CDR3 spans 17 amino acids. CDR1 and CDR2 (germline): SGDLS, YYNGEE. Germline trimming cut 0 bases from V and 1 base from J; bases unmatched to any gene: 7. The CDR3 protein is CASSVASGGSSYNEQFF. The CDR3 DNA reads TGTGCCAGCAGCGTAGCCTCGGGCGGGAGTTCCTACAATGAGCAGTTCTTC.

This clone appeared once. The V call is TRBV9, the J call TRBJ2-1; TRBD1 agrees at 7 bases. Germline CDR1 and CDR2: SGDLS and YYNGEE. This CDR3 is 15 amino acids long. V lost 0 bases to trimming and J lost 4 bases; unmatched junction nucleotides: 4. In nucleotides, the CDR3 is TGTGCCAGCAGCGTAGTGAGGGGGCCGTACAATGAGCAGTTCTTC. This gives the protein CASSVVRGPYNEQFF.

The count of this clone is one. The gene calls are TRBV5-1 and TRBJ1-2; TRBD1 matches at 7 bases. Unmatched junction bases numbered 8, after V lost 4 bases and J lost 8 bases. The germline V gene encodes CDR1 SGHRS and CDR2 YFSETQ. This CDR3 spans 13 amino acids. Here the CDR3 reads CASSEGTALGYTF. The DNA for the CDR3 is TGCGCCAGCAGCGAGGGGACAGCCCTGGGCTACACCTTC.

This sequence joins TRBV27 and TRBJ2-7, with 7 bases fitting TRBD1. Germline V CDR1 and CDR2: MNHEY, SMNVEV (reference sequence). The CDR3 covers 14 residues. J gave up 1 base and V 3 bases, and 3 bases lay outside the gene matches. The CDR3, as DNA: TGTGCCAGCAGTTTTATACAGGGGTCCTACGAGCAGTACTTC. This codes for CASSFIQGSYEQYF.